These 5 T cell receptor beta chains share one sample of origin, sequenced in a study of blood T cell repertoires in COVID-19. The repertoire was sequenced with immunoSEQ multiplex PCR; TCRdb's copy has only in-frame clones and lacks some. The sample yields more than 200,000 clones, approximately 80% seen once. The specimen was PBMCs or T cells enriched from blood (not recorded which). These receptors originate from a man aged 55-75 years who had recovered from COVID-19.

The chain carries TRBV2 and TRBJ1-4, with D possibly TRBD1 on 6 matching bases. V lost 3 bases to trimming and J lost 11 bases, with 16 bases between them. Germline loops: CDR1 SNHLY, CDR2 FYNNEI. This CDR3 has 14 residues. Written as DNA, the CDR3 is TGTGCCAGCAGTGAGGGGGCCCTCACAGGGAAACTGTTTTTT. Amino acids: CASSEGALTGKLFF. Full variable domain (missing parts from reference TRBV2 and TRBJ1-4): EPEVTQTPSHQVTQMGQEVILRCVPISNHLYFYWYRQILGQKVEFLVSFYNNEISEKSEIFDDQFSVERPDGSNFTLKIRSTKLEDSAMYFCASSEGALTGKLFFGSGTQLSVL.

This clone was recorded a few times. In DNA form, the CDR3 reads TGTGCCAGTAGCCGGTGGGGGGGGCTGAACACTGAAGCTTTCTTT. It specifies CASSRWGGLNTEAFF. The V and J genes are TRBV19 and TRBJ1-1; weak D call: TRBD1 (6 bases). The length of the CDR3 is 15 residues. Trimming cost V 6 bases and J 0 bases, with 14 bases left between them. CDR1 and CDR2 from the germline V gene are LNHDA and SQIVND (reference sequence).

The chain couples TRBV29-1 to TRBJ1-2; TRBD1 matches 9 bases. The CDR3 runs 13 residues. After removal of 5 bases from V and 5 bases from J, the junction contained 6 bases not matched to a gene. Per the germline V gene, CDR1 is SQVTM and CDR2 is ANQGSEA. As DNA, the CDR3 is TGCAGCGTTTCGGGGACAGGGCCGTATGGCTACACCTTC. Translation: CSVSGTGPYGYTF.

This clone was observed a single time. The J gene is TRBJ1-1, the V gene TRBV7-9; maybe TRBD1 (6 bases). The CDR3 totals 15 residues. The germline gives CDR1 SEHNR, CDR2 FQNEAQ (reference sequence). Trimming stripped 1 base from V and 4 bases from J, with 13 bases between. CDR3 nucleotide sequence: TGTGCCAGCAGCTTAGGAGGAACAGGGACCACTGAAGCTTTCTTT. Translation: CASSLGGTGTTEAFF. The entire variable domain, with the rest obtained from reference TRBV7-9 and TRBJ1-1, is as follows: DTGVSQNPRHKITKRGQNVTFRCDPISEHNRLYWYRQTLGQGPEFLTYFQNEAQLEKSRLLSDRFSAERPKGSFSTLEIQRTEQGDSAMYLCASSLGGTGTTEAFFGQGTRLTVV.

Here the CDR3 DNA reads TGTGCCAGCTCAGCAGGACAGGGGTTCGGAGAGCAGTTCTTC. This sequence encodes CASSAGQGFGEQFF. The rearrangement uses TRBV18 and TRBJ2-1, with 9 positions matching TRBD1. V lost 5 bases and J lost 10; bases outside the gene matches: 9. The CDR3 is 14 residues long. Per the germline V gene, CDR1 is KGHSH and CDR2 is LQKENI.